The rows below give T cell receptor beta chains drawn from one sample of a study of blood T cell repertoires in COVID-19. Profiled with immunoSEQ multiplex PCR; TCRdb holds only in-frame clones, not every one. Among some 200,000 clones listed, around four fifths were seen once. Sequenced: peripheral blood. The receptors stem from a man between 60 and 75 years old with COVID-19, enrolled during active disease. The CDR3 runs from the conserved cysteine through the conserved F or W. Fields, in order: V gene, CDR3 length, J gene, clone size, D gene, CDR3 DNA, CDR3 protein. A D gene is named only where the DNA matches it firmly. Size is omitted from some rows. Given values are once, few, many or a class for expanded clones.

TRBV28	14	TRBJ1-5	.	.	TGTGCCAGCAGCCTGGGACAACTCAATCAGCCCCAGCATTTT	CASSLGQLNQPQHF
TRBV11-2	13	TRBJ2-1	.	TRBD1	TGTGCCAGCAGGTGGACAGGCCGTGATGAGCAGTTCTTC	CASRWTGRDEQFF
TRBV5-1	13	TRBJ1-6	.	.	TGCGCCAGCAGCCCCCTGGGGGCTTCACCCCTCCACTTT	CASSPLGASPLHF
TRBV4-2	17	TRBJ2-1	.	TRBD2	TGTGCCAGCAGCCAGGGGACTAGCGGGAGCCTCTACAATGAGCAGTTCTTC	CASSQGTSGSLYNEQFF
TRBV10-1	14	TRBJ2-5	.	TRBD1	TGCGCCAGCAGTGAGTCCCGGGACAGAAAGACCCAGTACTTC	CASSESRDRKTQYF
TRBV2	16	TRBJ1-4	.	TRBD1	TGTGCCAGCAGTGTCGACAGGGGGTCCACTAATGAAAAACTGTTTTTT	CASSVDRGSTNEKLFF
TRBV28	12	TRBJ2-1	.	.	TGTGCCAGCAGGGACTCATGGAATGAGCAGTTCTTC	CASRDSWNEQFF
TRBV10-1	13	TRBJ1-1	.	.	TGCGCCAGCAGTGAACCCGGGGGCACTGAAGCTTTCTTT	CASSEPGGTEAFF
TRBV7-9	15	TRBJ1-3	once	.	TGTGCCAGCAGCCTACAGGGATTGTCTGGAAACACCATATATTTT	CASSLQGLSGNTIYF
TRBV2	14	TRBJ1-4	.	.	TGTGCCAGCAGTCTTCCGGGAACAGATGAAAAACTGTTTTTT	CASSLPGTDEKLFF
TRBV7-2	14	TRBJ2-2	few	.	TGTGCCAGCAGCTGGAGGATGAACACCGGGGAGCTGTTTTTT	CASSWRMNTGELFF
TRBV25-1	13	TRBJ1-1	.	.	TGTGCCAGCAGGGAAACAGGGAGAACTGAAGCTTTCTTT	CASRETGRTEAFF
TRBV20-1	14	TRBJ1-4	.	.	TGCAGTGCTAGTCTAGGGGGAGCTAATGAAAAACTGTTTTTT	CSASLGGANEKLFF
TRBV7-2	17	TRBJ1-2	.	.	TGTGCCAGCAGCTTATCTAGCAATCTAGTGTCACTCTATGGCTACACCTTC	CASSLSSNLVSLYGYTF
TRBV30	15	TRBJ2-4	.	.	TGTGCCTGGAGGCCTCTCGGGACAAGCAAAAACATTCAGTACTTC	CAWRPLGTSKNIQYF
TRBV5-4	15	TRBJ2-7	few	TRBD1	TGTGCCAGCAGCTCTACTCCGGGACAGGGGCACGAGCAGTACTTC	CASSSTPGQGHEQYF
TRBV5-1	14	TRBJ2-2	.	.	TGCGCCAGCGGTGTACAGGCGAACACCGGGGAGCTGTTTTTT	CASGVQANTGELFF
TRBV7-9	15	TRBJ1-1	.	.	TGTGCCAGCAGCTATGCCAGGCGTTCGAACACTGAAGCTTTCTTT	CASSYARRSNTEAFF
TRBV5-6	15	TRBJ1-1	once	.	TGTGCCAGCAGCTTGGGGAACAGGGCTGGCGCTGAAGCTTTCTTT	CASSLGNRAGAEAFF
TRBV9	16	TRBJ2-1	.	.	TGTGCCAGCAGCGTAGAGGGGCGCGGCTCCTACAATGAGCAGTTCTTC	CASSVEGRGSYNEQFF
TRBV28	13	TRBJ1-2	.	.	TGTGCCAGCAGGCCGGGAATAAACTATGGCTACACCTTC	CASRPGINYGYTF
TRBV5-6	16	TRBJ2-1	.	TRBD1	TGTGCCAGCAGCTTGAGGTTCGGGGACAGCTACAATGAGCAGTTCTTC	CASSLRFGDSYNEQFF
TRBV12-3/TRBV12-4	13	TRBJ1-6	.	.	TGTGCCAGCAGTTTCCGGGATAATTCACCCCTCCACTTT	CASSFRDNSPLHF
TRBV6-5	14	TRBJ1-2	.	.	TGTGCCAGCACTCCCGGCGGGTCTGTCTATGGCTACACCTTC	CASTPGGSVYGYTF
TRBV5-4	16	TRBJ2-1	.	TRBD1	TGTGCCAGCAGCCCCACGACAGGGGGGTCCTACAATGAGCAGTTCTTC	CASSPTTGGSYNEQFF
TRBV19	15	TRBJ1-5	.	.	TGTGCCAGTAGTATTCAGAGGGGGAGCAATCAGCCCCAGCATTTT	CASSIQRGSNQPQHF
TRBV2	12	TRBJ2-5	.	.	TGTGCCAGCAGTGTGGGGGGAGAGACCCAGTACTTC	CASSVGGETQYF
TRBV18	13	TRBJ1-4	.	.	TGTGCCAGCTCACCACCGCCGGGTGAAAAACTGTTTTTT	CASSPPPGEKLFF
TRBV5-1	16	TRBJ2-7	few	.	TGCGCCAGCAGCTTGACCCCGGGACTCAGCTCCTACGAGCAGTACTTC	CASSLTPGLSSYEQYF
TRBV18	16	TRBJ1-5	once	.	TGTGCCAGCTCACCAACCGTCCAGGATGGCAATCAGCCCCAGCATTTT	CASSPTVQDGNQPQHF
TRBV29-1	13	TRBJ2-1	.	.	TGCAGCGTCATTCCCTACAGGGTCCCGGGGCAGTTCTTC	CSVIPYRVPGQFF
TRBV6-5	14	TRBJ1-6	.	.	TGTGCCAGCAGTTACTCAGGGGCTAATTCACCCCTCCACTTT	CASSYSGANSPLHF
TRBV19	14	TRBJ1-1	.	.	TGTGCCAGTAGTCCCCAGGGGTTAAAGGCTGAAGCTTTCTTT	CASSPQGLKAEAFF
TRBV27	13	TRBJ1-5	.	.	TGTGCCAGCAGTCCCATAGTCAATCAGCCCCAGCATTTT	CASSPIVNQPQHF
TRBV10-2	14	TRBJ2-3	.	.	TGCGCCAGCAGCTCTGTAGCGGTCCGGGGTACGCAGTATTTT	CASSSVAVRGTQYF
TRBV3-1/TRBV3-2	13	TRBJ2-5	.	TRBD1	TGTGCCAGCAGGCCGACAGGGTTGGAGACCCAGTACTTC	CASRPTGLETQYF
TRBV27	15	TRBJ2-7	.	TRBD1	TGTGCCAGCAGTTCCCGACAGGGATACTCCTACGAGCAGTACTTC	CASSSRQGYSYEQYF
TRBV7-9	13	TRBJ1-2	.	.	TGTGCCAGCAGCTTAGAGGCAGGAAATGGCTACACCTTC	CASSLEAGNGYTF
TRBV7-9	13	TRBJ2-1	.	.	TGTGCCAGCGCCGAGGGCTCCTACAATGAGCAGTTCTTC	CASAEGSYNEQFF
TRBV30	13	TRBJ2-2	few	.	TGTGCCTGGAACAGGGTTGTTGCCGGGGAGCTGTTTTTT	CAWNRVVAGELFF
TRBV6-6	13	TRBJ2-1	.	.	TGTGCCAGCAGTCCTACAGAACGGCGTGAGCAGTTCTTC	CASSPTERREQFF
TRBV15	15	TRBJ2-7	.	TRBD1	TGTGCCACCAGCAGAGGCCGGGACAGCGCCTACGAGCAGTACTTC	CATSRGRDSAYEQYF
TRBV5-1	16	TRBJ2-3	.	TRBD2	TGCGCCAGCAGCAGGGACGGGACTAGCGGCACAGATACGCAGTATTTT	CASSRDGTSGTDTQYF
TRBV28	16	TRBJ2-1	.	TRBD2	TGTGCCAGCAGTTTAGGACTAGCGGGAGGGCTCGGTGAGCAGTTCTTC	CASSLGLAGGLGEQFF
TRBV7-2	13	TRBJ2-2	many	.	TGTGCCAGCAGCTCCCAGGGGACCGGGGAGCTGTTTTTT	CASSSQGTGELFF
TRBV3-1/TRBV3-2	17	TRBJ2-1	.	TRBD1	TGTGCCAGCAGCCAAGACCCAGACAGGGGGTCGGTCAATGAGCAGTTCTTC	CASSQDPDRGSVNEQFF